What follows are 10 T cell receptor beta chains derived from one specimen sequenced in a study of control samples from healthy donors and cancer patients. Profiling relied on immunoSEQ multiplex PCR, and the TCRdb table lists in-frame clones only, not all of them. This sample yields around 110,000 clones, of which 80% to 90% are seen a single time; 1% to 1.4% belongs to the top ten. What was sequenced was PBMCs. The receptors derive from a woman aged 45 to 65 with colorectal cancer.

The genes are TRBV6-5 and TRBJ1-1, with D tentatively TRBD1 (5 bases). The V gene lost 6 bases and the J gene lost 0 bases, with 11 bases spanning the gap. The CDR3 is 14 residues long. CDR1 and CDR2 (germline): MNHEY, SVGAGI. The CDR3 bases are TGTGCCAGCAGACAGGACCTCATGAACACTGAAGCTTTCTTT. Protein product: CASRQDLMNTEAFF.

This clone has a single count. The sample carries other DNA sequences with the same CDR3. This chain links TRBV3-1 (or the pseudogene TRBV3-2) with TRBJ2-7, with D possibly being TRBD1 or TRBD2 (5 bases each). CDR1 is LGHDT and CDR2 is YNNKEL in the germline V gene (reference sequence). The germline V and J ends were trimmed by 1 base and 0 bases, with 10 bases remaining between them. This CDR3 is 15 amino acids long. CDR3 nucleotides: TGTGCCAGCAGCCAAGGGGGCGGGTTCTCCTACGAGCAGTACTTC. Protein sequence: CASSQGGGFSYEQYF.

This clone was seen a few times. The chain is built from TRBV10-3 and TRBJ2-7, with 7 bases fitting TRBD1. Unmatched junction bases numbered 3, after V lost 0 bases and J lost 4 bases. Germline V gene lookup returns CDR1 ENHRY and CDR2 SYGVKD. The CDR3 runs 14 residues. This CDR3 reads CAISESPTGYEQYF. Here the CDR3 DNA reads TGTGCCATCAGTGAGTCGCCGACAGGGTACGAGCAGTACTTC.

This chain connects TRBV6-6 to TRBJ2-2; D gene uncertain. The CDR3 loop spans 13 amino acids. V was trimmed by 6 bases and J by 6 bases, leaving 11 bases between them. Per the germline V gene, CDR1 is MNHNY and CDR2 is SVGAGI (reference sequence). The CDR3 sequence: CASRRLGPGELFF. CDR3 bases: TGTGCCAGCAGAAGATTGGGCCCCGGGGAGCTGTTTTTT.

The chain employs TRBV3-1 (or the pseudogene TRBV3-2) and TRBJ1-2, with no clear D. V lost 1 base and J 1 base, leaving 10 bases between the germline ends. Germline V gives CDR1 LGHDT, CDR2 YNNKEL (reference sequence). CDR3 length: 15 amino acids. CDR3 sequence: CASSQGSGVNYGYTF. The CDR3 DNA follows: TGTGCCAGCAGCCAAGGTTCGGGTGTTAACTATGGCTACACCTTC.

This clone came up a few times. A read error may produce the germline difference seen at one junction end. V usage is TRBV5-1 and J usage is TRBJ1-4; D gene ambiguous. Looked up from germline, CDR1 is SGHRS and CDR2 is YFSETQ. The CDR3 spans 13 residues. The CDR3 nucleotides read TGCGCCAGCAGCGGGCTAACTCATGAAAAACTGTTTTTT. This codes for CASSGLTHEKLFF. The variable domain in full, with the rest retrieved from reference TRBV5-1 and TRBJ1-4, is KAGVTQTPRYLIKTRGQQVTLSCSPISGHRSVSWYQQTPGQGLQFLFEYFSETQRNKGNFPGRFSGRQFSNSRSEMNVSTLELGDSALYLCASSGLTHEKLFFGSGTQLSVL.

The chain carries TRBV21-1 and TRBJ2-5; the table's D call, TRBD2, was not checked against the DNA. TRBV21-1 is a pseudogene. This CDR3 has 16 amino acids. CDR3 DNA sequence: TGTGCCAGCAGCCAAAAGACTAGCGGGAGACGAGAGACCCAGTACTTC. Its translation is CASSQKTSGRRETQYF.

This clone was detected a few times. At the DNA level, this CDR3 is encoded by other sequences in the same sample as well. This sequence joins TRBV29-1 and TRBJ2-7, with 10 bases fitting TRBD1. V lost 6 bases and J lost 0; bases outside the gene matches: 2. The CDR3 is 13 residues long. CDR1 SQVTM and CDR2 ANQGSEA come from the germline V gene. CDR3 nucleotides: TGCAGCGTCGGGGACAGGGGCTCCTACGAGCAGTACTTC. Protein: CSVGDRGSYEQYF.

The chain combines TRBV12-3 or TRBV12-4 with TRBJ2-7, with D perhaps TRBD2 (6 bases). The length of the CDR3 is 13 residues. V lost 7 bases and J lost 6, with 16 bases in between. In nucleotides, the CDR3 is TGTGCCAGCACCCATTTCGTCGGGGGCGAGCAGTACTTC. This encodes CASTHFVGGEQYF.

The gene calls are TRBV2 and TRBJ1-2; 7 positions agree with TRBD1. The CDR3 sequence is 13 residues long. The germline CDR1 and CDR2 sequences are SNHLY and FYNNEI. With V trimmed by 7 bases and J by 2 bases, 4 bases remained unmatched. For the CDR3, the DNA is TGTGCCAGCACCTTGGACAGGAACTATGGCTACACCTTC. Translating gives CASTLDRNYGYTF.